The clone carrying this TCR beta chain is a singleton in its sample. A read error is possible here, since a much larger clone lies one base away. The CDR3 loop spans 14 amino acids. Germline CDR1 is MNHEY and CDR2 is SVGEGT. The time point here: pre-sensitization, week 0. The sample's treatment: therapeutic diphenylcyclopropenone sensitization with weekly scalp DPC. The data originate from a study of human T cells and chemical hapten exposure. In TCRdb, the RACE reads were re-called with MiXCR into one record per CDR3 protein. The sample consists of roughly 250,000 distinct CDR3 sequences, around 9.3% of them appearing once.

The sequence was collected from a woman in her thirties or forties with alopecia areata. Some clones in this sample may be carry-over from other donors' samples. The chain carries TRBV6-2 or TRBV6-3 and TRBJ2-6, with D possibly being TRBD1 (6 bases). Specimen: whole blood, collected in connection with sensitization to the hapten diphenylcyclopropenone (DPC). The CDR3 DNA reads TGTGCCACGCACAGGGCCGCTGGGACCAACGTCCTGACTTTC. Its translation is CATHRAAGTNVLTF.